One sample yielded the 23 T cell receptor beta chains listed below, sequenced in a study of shared clonotypes between healthy human individuals. Clones were sequenced by immunoSEQ multiplex PCR, and TCRdb holds only the in-frame ones, with some missing. The sample lists 2 million to 2.5 million clones, almost 96% occurring once. The sequencing input was naive CD4+ T cells sorted from blood. Subset here: CD45RA+ positively selected. The receptors derive from a man aged 18 to 29 in good health.

This clone was seen once. The chain recombines TRBV30 with TRBJ1-4; D is undetermined. The CDR3 runs to 12 residues. Trimming left V 4 bases short and J 7 bases short, with 10 bases between. Germline-derived CDR1 and CDR2 are GTSNPN and SVGIG (reference sequence). CDR3 loop: CAWMGLGEKLFF. CDR3 nucleotides: TGTGCCTGGATGGGGTTGGGTGAAAAACTGTTTTTT.

CDR3: CASSVQGLAGVVTDTQYF. CDR3 DNA: TGTGCCAGCAGCGTACAGGGACTAGCGGGGGTAGTCACAGATACGCAGTATTTT. This chain connects TRBV9 to TRBJ2-3; 14 bases line up with TRBD2. The junction had 6 bases not matched to a gene; V was cut back by 1 base and J by 2 bases. The germline V gene encodes CDR1 SGDLS and CDR2 YYNGEE. The CDR3 runs to 18 residues.

The chain is built from TRBV5-4 and TRBJ1-1, with no clear D. The V gene lost 4 bases and the J gene lost 5 bases, with 21 bases spanning the gap. CDR1 SGHNT and CDR2 YYREEE come from the germline V gene (reference sequence). The CDR3 covers 16 residues. DNA for the CDR3: TGTGCCAGCAGCATCCCGTCGAGCCCCAGCGGGACTGAAGCTTTCTTT. This sequence encodes CASSIPSSPSGTEAFF.

V and J are TRBV18 and TRBJ2-2, with D hard to call. In germline, CDR1 is KGHSH, CDR2 LQKENI. The CDR3 totals 15 residues. Trimming removed 3 bases from V and 3 bases from J, with 11 bases in between. The CDR3 sequence: CASSPSQSYTGELFF. In DNA form, the CDR3 reads TGTGCCAGCTCACCTAGTCAGTCGTACACCGGGGAGCTGTTTTTT.

This clone was seen a few times. This sample also contains other DNA sequences that code for the same CDR3. This chain connects TRBV10-3 to TRBJ2-6, with D uncertain. The V and J ends lost 2 bases and 0 bases respectively, with 5 bases between them. Per germline, CDR1 ENHRY and CDR2 SYGVKD. The CDR3 runs to 15 residues. CDR3: CAISEKNSGANVLTF. For the CDR3, the DNA is TGTGCCATCAGTGAGAAAAACTCTGGGGCCAACGTCCTGACTTTC.

A note on this clone: Distinct nucleotide sequences in the sample also encode this CDR3. The chain employs TRBV18 and TRBJ1-5; D is unclear. The CDR3 consists of 16 residues. Deletions cut 3 bases from V and 4 bases from J, with 16 bases between. Germline CDR1 is KGHSH and CDR2 is LQKENI. CDR3 nucleotides: TGTGCCAGCTCACCCCGGGAAGGTAATGGGAATCAGCCCCAGCATTTT. Translating it yields CASSPREGNGNQPQHF.

V gene TRBV5-1 combines with J gene TRBJ2-3, with 7 bases lining up with TRBD1. This CDR3 has 16 residues. Germline assignment: CDR1 SGHRS and CDR2 YFSETQ. V gave up 4 bases and J gave up 5 bases; unmatched junction bases: 13. The CDR3 bases are TGCGCCAGCAGCCCGTCCTCGGACAGGATCGGAGATACGCAGTATTTT. It yields the protein CASSPSSDRIGDTQYF.

Concerning this clone: The sample contains more than one DNA sequence encoding this CDR3. The rearrangement joins TRBV7-2 to TRBJ1-2; TRBD1 matches at 11 bases. This CDR3 has 14 amino acids. From germline, CDR1 is SGHTA and CDR2 FQGNSA. Losses at the gene ends were 5 bases for V and 2 bases for J; bases not matched to a gene: 1. DNA of the CDR3: TGTGCCAGCAGCCGGACAGGGGGCAACTATGGCTACACCTTC. Protein sequence: CASSRTGGNYGYTF.

V gene TRBV27 combines with J gene TRBJ2-5, with a weak D call TRBD1 (5 bases). Germline CDR1 and CDR2: MNHEY and SMNVEV (reference sequence). V was shortened by 6 bases and J by 6 bases, with 14 bases between the two germline ends. The CDR3 length is 13 residues. CDR3 loop: CASSSVLGQTQYF. The CDR3 bases are TGTGCCAGCAGCTCGGTCCTGGGGCAGACCCAGTACTTC.

This clone appeared a single time. The CDR3 here is CAWGGVGPQHF. In DNA form, the CDR3 reads TGTGCCTGGGGGGGAGTCGGGCCCCAGCATTTT. V gene TRBV5-4 combines with J gene TRBJ1-5; possible D gene TRBD1, 5 bases. Between the trimmed V and J ends, which lost 10 bases and 9 bases, there was a span of 14 bases. This CDR3 contains 11 residues. Germline loops: CDR1 SGHNT, CDR2 YYREEE (reference sequence). The full variable domain, its missing parts supplied by reference TRBV5-4 and TRBJ1-5, is ETGVTQSPTHLIKTRGQQVTLRCSSQSGHNTVSWYQQALGQGPQFIFQYYREEENGRGNFPPRFSGLQFPNYSSELNVNALELDDSALYLCAWGGVGPQHFGDGTRLSIL.

The chain uses TRBV5-1 and TRBJ2-1, with a weak D call TRBD1 (8 bases). The CDR3 has 15 amino acids. The V end was cut by 4 bases, the J end by 6 bases, with 17 bases between. The germline V gene encodes CDR1 SGHRS and CDR2 YFSETQ. The CDR3 reads CASSPGQGGINEQFF. In DNA, the CDR3 is TGCGCCAGCAGCCCCGGACAGGGAGGGATCAATGAGCAGTTCTTC.

The chain recombines TRBV10-2 with TRBJ1-2, with D possibly TRBD1 on 6 matching bases. Germline lookup yields CDR1 WSHSY and CDR2 SAAADI. Deletions cut 0 bases from V and 3 bases from J, with 11 bases between. CDR3 size: 15 residues. CDR3 amino acids: CASSESKGGDYGYTF. CDR3 DNA sequence: TGCGCCAGCAGTGAGTCGAAGGGGGGCGACTATGGCTACACCTTC.

The V and J genes are TRBV5-1 and TRBJ2-3; D is unclear. This CDR3 is 15 amino acids long. CDR1 is SGHRS and CDR2 is YFSETQ in the germline V gene. V was clipped by 0 bases and J by 0 bases, with 8 bases between them. CDR3: CASSLDSLSTDTQYF. In nucleotides, the CDR3 is TGCGCCAGCAGCTTGGACTCACTAAGCACAGATACGCAGTATTTT.

The rearrangement joins TRBV7-8 to TRBJ2-2; no firm D call. The CDR3 covers 15 residues. Trimming removed 1 base at V and 8 bases at J, with 14 bases between. Per the germline V gene, CDR1 is SGHVS and CDR2 is FQNEAQ. The CDR3 DNA follows: TGTGCCAGCAGCTTAGGGCAGAACCCCACAGGGGAGCTGTTTTTT. It specifies CASSLGQNPTGELFF. The full variable domain, completed using reference TRBV7-8 and TRBJ2-2, is GAGVSQSPRYKVAKRGQDVALRCDPISGHVSLFWYQQALGQGPEFLTYFQNEAQLDKSGLPSDRFFAERPEGSVSTLKIQRTQQEDSAVYLCASSLGQNPTGELFFGEGSRLTVL.

Remarks on this clone: Other DNA sequences of this sample code for an identical CDR3. The chain couples TRBV7-2 to TRBJ1-5, with D possibly matching TRBD1 (5 bases). Germline lookup yields CDR1 SGHTA and CDR2 FQGNSA. The CDR3 is 14 residues long. The ends were cut back, 2 bases at V and 2 bases at J, with 7 bases in the middle. CDR3: CASSLRGGNQPQHF. In DNA, the CDR3 is TGTGCCAGCAGCTTACGGGGGGGCAATCAGCCCCAGCATTTT.

J is TRBJ1-5 and V is TRBV7-8; no firm D call. V shed 1 base and J shed 6 bases, with 7 bases lying between them. Germline CDR1 SGHVS, CDR2 FQNEAQ. The length of the CDR3 is 13 residues. DNA for the CDR3: TGTGCCAGCAGCTTAGAGATGGGTCAGCCCCAGCATTTT. It translates to CASSLEMGQPQHF.

The rearrangement uses TRBV6-1 and TRBJ2-3, with TRBD2 matching over 11 bases. The V segment lost 0 bases and the J segment 0 bases; nucleotides outside the gene matches: 8. Germline V gene data show CDR1 as MNHNS and CDR2 as SASEGT. CDR3 length: 19 residues. The CDR3 loop is CASSEAPGTSGPSTDTQYF. For the CDR3, the DNA is TGTGCCAGCAGTGAAGCGCCAGGGACTAGCGGTCCCAGCACAGATACGCAGTATTTT.

DNA for the CDR3: TGCGCCAGCAGCTCTCAGGGGGGAGAGAATGAAAAACTGTTTTTT. It is translated as CASSSQGGENEKLFF. The V and J genes are TRBV5-1 and TRBJ1-4, with 7 bases that match TRBD1. Germline-derived CDR1 and CDR2 are SGHRS and YFSETQ. The CDR3 is 15 amino acids. J gave up 5 bases and V 3 bases, and 7 bases lay outside the gene matches.

The chain is built from TRBV18 and TRBJ2-1; TRBD2 matches 8 bases. The CDR3 runs to 16 residues. V shed 3 bases and J 7 bases; nucleotides not matched to a gene: 11. CDR1 KGHSH and CDR2 LQKENI come from the germline V gene. CDR3 sequence: CASSPIGAGVQNEQFF. The DNA for the CDR3 is TGTGCCAGCTCACCGATAGGAGCGGGGGTTCAAAATGAGCAGTTCTTC.

This clone was found once. This sequence joins TRBV29-1 and TRBJ1-2; TRBD1 might be the D (5 bases). Trimming left V 3 bases short and J 8 bases short, with 13 bases between. Germline-derived CDR1 and CDR2 are SQVTM and ANQGSEA. There are 12 residues in the CDR3. CDR3 loop: CSVDSGAGGYTF. CDR3 sequence (DNA): TGCAGCGTTGATTCCGGGGCGGGCGGCTACACCTTC.

The CDR3 here is CASSLVTVPDTQYF. The CDR3 nucleotides read TGTGCCAGCAGCTTGGTGACAGTACCAGATACGCAGTATTTT. The rearrangement joins TRBV5-6 to TRBJ2-3; tentative D call: TRBD1 (5 bases). CDR1 is SGHDT and CDR2 is YYEEEE in the germline V gene. CDR3 length equals 14 residues. Trimming cost V 0 bases and J 4 bases, with 9 bases left between them.

This clone was observed a single time. V usage is TRBV18 and J usage is TRBJ2-7, with 8 positions matching TRBD1. Per germline, CDR1 KGHSH and CDR2 LQKENI. V lost 5 bases, J lost 5 bases, and 8 bases stayed unmatched. The CDR3 is 14 residues long. The DNA of the CDR3 is TGTGCCAGCTCAAGACAGGGGAGCGGCGACGAGCAGTACTTC. Translating gives CASSRQGSGDEQYF.

This CDR3 is CSVRAGLTTDTQYF. The CDR3 bases are TGCAGCGTTCGGGCTGGTCTAACAACAGATACGCAGTATTTT. The V and J genes are TRBV29-1 and TRBJ2-3; D unclear. Germline V gene sequence: CDR1 SQVTM, CDR2 ANQGSEA. V was clipped by 5 bases and J by 3 bases, with 15 bases between them. The CDR3 runs 14 residues.